A selection of T cell receptor beta chains follows, all from one sample in a study of T cell changes during pregnancy in multiple sclerosis. TCRdb's copy holds only in-frame clones and misses some; the assay was immunoSEQ multiplex PCR. Here the sample spans about 50,000 clones, about 93% being singletons. The sample was CD4+ T cells from peripheral blood mononuclear cells, taken in the second trimester of pregnancy. These receptors were taken from a female donor with multiple sclerosis, enrolled in a pregnancy study. CDR3s include the opening cysteine and the closing phenylalanine or tryptophan. D genes are given only for firm matches. The size field is filled for only some rows; it gives once, few, many or a size class.

V gene	D gene	clone size	J gene	CDR3 DNA	CDR3 protein
TRBV7-6	TRBD1	once	TRBJ1-6	TGTGCCAGCAGCAGACGGGACAGCGCGGGTTCCATTTCACCCCTCCACTTT	CASSRRDSAGSISPLHF
TRBV10-1	NA	NA	TRBJ2-3	TGCGCCAGCAGTGGGGCCTACCTCACAGATACGCAGTATTTT	CASSGAYLTDTQYF
TRBV6-1	TRBD2	NA	TRBJ2-5	TGTGCCAGCAGTGAACTAGCGGGGGGCCAAGAGACCCAGTACTTC	CASSELAGGQETQYF
TRBV28	NA	NA	TRBJ1-1	TGTGCCAGCAAAAGGGGGATTAACACTGAAGCTTTCTTT	CASKRGINTEAFF
TRBV7-8	TRBD2	NA	TRBJ2-5	TGTGCCAGCAGCTTAGTTAGCGGGGGAGCGGGGACCCAGTACTTC	CASSLVSGGAGTQYF
TRBV30	TRBD2	NA	TRBJ2-3	TGTGCCTGGACTAGCGGGAGTTCGGATACGCAGTATTTT	CAWTSGSSDTQYF
TRBV5-1	TRBD1	NA	TRBJ1-2	TGCGCCAGCAGCTGGGACAGGTCTTCCGATGGCTACACCTTC	CASSWDRSSDGYTF
TRBV5-1	TRBD1	NA	TRBJ2-1	TGCGCCAGCAGCCCCGGGACAGGGGGGACTGAGCAGTTCTTC	CASSPGTGGTEQFF
TRBV7-7	TRBD1	NA	TRBJ1-1	TGTGCTAGCAGCTTAGATATACAGGGGAAAGCTTTCTTT	CASSLDIQGKAFF
TRBV4-2	TRBD2	few	TRBJ2-7	TGTGCCAGCAGCCAAGCGGGGGGTTCGACCTACGAGCAGTACTTC	CASSQAGGSTYEQYF
TRBV19	NA	NA	TRBJ1-5	TGTGCCAGTAGTGTTAGGAGGATTGGGGGCAATCAGCCCCAGCATTTT	CASSVRRIGGNQPQHF
TRBV5-1	TRBD1	NA	TRBJ1-1	TGCGCCAGCAGCCGGGACAGGACCATGAACACTGAAGCTTTCTTT	CASSRDRTMNTEAFF
TRBV7-3	TRBD2	once	TRBJ2-5	TGTGCCAGCAGCACAGCGGGGGGGGAAGAGACCCAGTACTTC	CASSTAGGEETQYF
TRBV5-6	NA	NA	TRBJ2-7	TGTGCCAGCAGCTTGAATAGATTCTACGAGCAGTACTTC	CASSLNRFYEQYF
TRBV5-1	TRBD1	once	TRBJ2-7	TGCGCCAGCAGCCGCTCCGGGACAGGGTTTAGCGAGCAGTACTTC	CASSRSGTGFSEQYF
TRBV6-1	NA	NA	TRBJ1-6	TGTGCCAGCAGTGACCCCATGACCACGGGTGGCGGTTCACCCCTCCACTTT	CASSDPMTTGGGSPLHF
TRBV19	TRBD2	NA	TRBJ2-1	TGTGCCAGTAGTACAATTACTAGCGGGGCCTACAATGAGCAGTTCTTC	CASSTITSGAYNEQFF
TRBV7-8	TRBD1	NA	TRBJ2-7	TGTGCCAGCAGCTTAGCGATTCTGGTCGGACAGGCCTACGAGCAGTACTTC	CASSLAILVGQAYEQYF
TRBV23-1	TRBD2	NA	TRBJ2-3	TGCGCCAGCAGTCAATGTCCGGGGGGGCATGAAGATACGCAGTATTTT	CASSQCPGGHEDTQYF
TRBV30	NA	NA	TRBJ2-2	TGTGCCTCTTCGACTCCCCTGGAGCTGTTTTTT	CASSTPLELFF
TRBV7-9	NA	NA	TRBJ1-1	TGTGCCAGCAGCTTCGAGGGGAACACTGAAGCTTTCTTT	CASSFEGNTEAFF
TRBV15	TRBD2	NA	TRBJ2-1	TGTGCCACCAGCAGAGAGGGACTAGCAGGCAATGAGCAGTTCTTC	CATSREGLAGNEQFF
TRBV6-5	TRBD1	NA	TRBJ2-7	TGTGCCAGCAGCCGGACAGGGGGCTCCTACGAGCAGTACTTC	CASSRTGGSYEQYF
TRBV12-5	NA	NA	TRBJ1-1	TGTGCTAGTGGCCCCCCCAGGGGCATGAACACTGAAGCTTTCTTT	CASGPPRGMNTEAFF
TRBV15	NA	NA	TRBJ1-5	TGTGCCACCAGCAGAGGCTATAGCAATCAGCCCCAGCATTTT	CATSRGYSNQPQHF
TRBV11-3	TRBD2	NA	TRBJ2-3	TGTGCCAGCAGCCACACACTAGCGGGGGGGCCGGATACGCAGTATTTT	CASSHTLAGGPDTQYF
TRBV2	NA	NA	TRBJ1-1	TGTGCCAGCCTTCCGGGCAGGGTTGTTATGAACACTGAAGCTTTCTTT	CASLPGRVVMNTEAFF
TRBV9	TRBD1	NA	TRBJ1-2	TGTGCCAGCAGCGAATCCGGGACAGCGAACTATGGCTACACCTTC	CASSESGTANYGYTF
TRBV6-6	NA	NA	TRBJ2-3	TGTGCCACCCTCCGAGGCGGCCCGACGCAGTATTTT	CATLRGGPTQYF
TRBV2	TRBD1	NA	TRBJ1-1	TGTGCCAGCAGTGGCGACAGGGCTAAAGTTGAAGCTTTCTTT	CASSGDRAKVEAFF
TRBV7-8	NA	NA	TRBJ1-4	TGTGCCAGCAGCCCGCGACAGGTAGAAAAACTGTTTTTT	CASSPRQVEKLFF
TRBV9	NA	NA	TRBJ2-2	TGTGCCAGCAGCGTAGGTGTCGGCGGGGAGCTGTTTTTT	CASSVGVGGELFF
TRBV7-6	NA	NA	TRBJ2-3	TGTGCCAGCAGCTTAGGGGCGGGGTTGGGCACAGATACGCAGTATTTT	CASSLGAGLGTDTQYF
TRBV10-3	NA	NA	TRBJ1-1	TGTGCCATCAGTGACCCAACGGGGGGTACCTTTAGCACTGAAGCTTTCTTT	CAISDPTGGTFSTEAFF
TRBV7-7	NA	NA	TRBJ2-7	TGTGCTAGCAGCTTAGCGCAGGGCGCGGACTACGAGCAGTACTTC	CASSLAQGADYEQYF
TRBV27	TRBD2	NA	TRBJ2-1	TGTGCCAGCAGTTTATTGGCGGGACTAGCGCCCGGTGGGTACAATGAGCAGTTCTTC	CASSLLAGLAPGGYNEQFF
TRBV5-4	NA	NA	TRBJ2-1	TGTGCCAGCACCGCCGGGAGAGGGGCGAATCTATACAATGAGCAGTTCTTC	CASTAGRGANLYNEQFF
TRBV2	TRBD1	NA	TRBJ1-2	TGTGCCAGCAGGGGTGACAGGGCAATCTATGGCTACACCTTC	CASRGDRAIYGYTF
TRBV7-9	TRBD1	NA	TRBJ1-2	TGTGCCAGCAGCCGGACAGGGGGCTTAATTATTAACTATGGCTACACCTTC	CASSRTGGLIINYGYTF
TRBV5-1	NA	once	TRBJ2-1	TGCGCCAGCAGATCCACCGGTACAGGGAAGATTAATGAGCAGTTCTTC	CASRSTGTGKINEQFF
TRBV6-5	TRBD1	NA	TRBJ2-7	TGTGCCAGTTCCGGGACAGCTTACTACGAGCAGTACTTC	CASSGTAYYEQYF
TRBV9	NA	NA	TRBJ2-2	TGTGCCAGCAGCGGCGGGATAGGGGCGGGGACCGGGGAGCTGTTTTTT	CASSGGIGAGTGELFF
TRBV19	NA	NA	TRBJ2-5	TGTGCCAGTAGTATTTCGCCAGGGCTCCAAGAGACCCAGTACTTC	CASSISPGLQETQYF
TRBV6-1	NA	NA	TRBJ2-5	TGTGCCACAGGGGTTATGTGGCAGAGCCAAGAGACCCAGTACTTC	CATGVMWQSQETQYF
TRBV6-6	TRBD1	NA	TRBJ2-7	TGTGCCAGCAGTTCAGCCGACAGGGGAAACGAGCAGTACTTC	CASSSADRGNEQYF